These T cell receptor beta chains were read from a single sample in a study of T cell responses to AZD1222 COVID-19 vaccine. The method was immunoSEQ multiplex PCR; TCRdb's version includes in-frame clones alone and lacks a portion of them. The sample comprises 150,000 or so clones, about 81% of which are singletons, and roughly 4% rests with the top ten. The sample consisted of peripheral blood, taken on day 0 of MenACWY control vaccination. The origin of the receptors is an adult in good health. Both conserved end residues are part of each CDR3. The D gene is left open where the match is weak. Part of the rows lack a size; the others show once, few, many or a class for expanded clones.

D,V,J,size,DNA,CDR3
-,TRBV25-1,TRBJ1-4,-,TGTGCCAGCAGTGAAGGGACAAGCGCAACTAATGAAAAACTGTTTTTT,CASSEGTSATNEKLFF
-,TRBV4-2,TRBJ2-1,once,TGTGCCAGCGGGGACCTCAATGAGCAGTTCTTC,CASGDLNEQFF
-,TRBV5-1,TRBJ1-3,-,TGCGCCAGCAGCGGCGGACCGAGCTCTGGAAACACCATATATTTT,CASSGGPSSGNTIYF
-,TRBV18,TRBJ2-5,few,TGTGCCAGCTCACCAGGAGCGTTCTCCGGGGGGACCCAGTACTTC,CASSPGAFSGGTQYF
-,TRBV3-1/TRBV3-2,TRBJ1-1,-,TGTGCCAGCAGCCTATCCGGCTTGCCTGAAGCTTTCTTT,CASSLSGLPEAFF
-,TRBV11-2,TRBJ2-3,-,TGTGCCAGCAGCTTAGGGTACACAGATACGCAGTATTTT,CASSLGYTDTQYF
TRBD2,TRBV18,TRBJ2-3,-,TGTGCCAGCTCACCTCGAATAGCGGGGGGGCGGACAGATACGCAGTATTTT,CASSPRIAGGRTDTQYF
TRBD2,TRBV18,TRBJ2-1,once,TGTGCCAGCTCACCTCTAGCGGTCGGGTCCTACAATGAGCAGTTCTTC,CASSPLAVGSYNEQFF
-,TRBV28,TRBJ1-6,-,TGTGCCAGCAGTCTCACCCCTTCACCCCTCCACTTT,CASSLTPSPLHF
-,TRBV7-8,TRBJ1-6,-,TGTGCCAGCAGCTTAGTAGGGGCCGGGACTTCACCCCTCCACTTT,CASSLVGAGTSPLHF
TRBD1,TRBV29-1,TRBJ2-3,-,TGCAGCGCCGGGACAGGGGTGAGAGATACGCAGTATTTT,CSAGTGVRDTQYF
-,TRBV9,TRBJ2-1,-,TGTGCCAGCAGCGTAGGGCAGGCTAGCTCCTACAATGAGCAGTTCTTC,CASSVGQASSYNEQFF
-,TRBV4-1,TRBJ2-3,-,TGCGCCAGCAGCCAAGATCCCCGGGCAGTGGGCCTTTTT,CASSQDPRAVGLF
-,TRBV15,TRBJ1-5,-,TGTGCCACCAGCAGAGGGGGGGGGAGGCAGCCCCAGCATTTT,CATSRGGGRQPQHF